This T cell receptor beta chain was identified in a study of a mutant IDH1 vaccine in newly diagnosed glioma. Profiling relied on immunoSEQ multiplex PCR, and the TCRdb table lists in-frame clones only, not all of them. Among approximately 30,000 clones listed, 79% were seen once. As for time point: week 35, safety follow-up. Topical imiquimod accompanied each vaccine dose, which consisted of 300 ug of mutant IDH1 20-mer peptide. CDR1 LNHDA and CDR2 SQIVND come from the germline V gene (reference sequence). J lost 2 bases, V lost 0 bases, and 3 bases had no gene match. This CDR3 comprises 15 residues. This clone was seen once. The antigen is unknown.

The specimen was PBMCs, collected from a glioma patient whose treatment included an IDH1 peptide vaccine. This chain joins TRBV19 and TRBJ2-7; TRBD2 agrees at 8 bases. The receptor comes from a woman aged 25 to 39 with glioma. Some clones in this sample may be carry-over from other donors' samples. The chain's CDR3 is CASSIEGLAAYEQYF. The CDR3 region has the DNA TGTGCCAGTAGTATAGAAGGACTAGCCGCCTACGAGCAGTACTTC.